Each of the 14 T cell receptor beta chains below was sequenced from the same sample in a study of T-cell reconstitution after alpha-beta-depleted transplantation in children (dated by TCRdb to the mid-2010s). The library was built by means of PCR. Sequencing used an Illumina HiSeq 2500. Molecular barcoding was employed in the preparation of TCR libraries, with unique molecular identifiers being used to normalize TCRbeta repertoire quantification. TCRdb applied fastp at Q25 and MiXCR to the public reads, then kept only in-frame beta chains. Duplicate CDR3 protein sequences are folded into a single record with the most common DNA and genes. For this sample there are 500,000 or so distinct CDR3 sequences; approximately 32% appear just once. Of the sample, approximately 2.3% falls within the top ten clones. Sequencing was performed on PBMCs from the stem cell graft donor, taken from the stem cell graft. Every receptor here comes from a human donor who donated a stem cell graft to a child with aplastic anemia.

This clonotype has only a few counts. V is TRBV4-1 and J is TRBJ1-4; maybe TRBD1 (6 bases). This CDR3 spans 16 amino acids. V lost 1 base and J lost 0, with 9 bases in between. Per the germline V gene, CDR1 is MGHRA and CDR2 is YSYEKL. The CDR3 spells CASSQAHRATNEKLFF. The CDR3 DNA sequence: TGCGCCAGCAGCCAAGCCCACAGGGCAACTAATGAAAAACTGTTTTTT.

This clonotype was detected only a few times. The chain is built from TRBV12-3 or TRBV12-4 and TRBJ2-3, with D perhaps matching TRBD1 (5 bases). The CDR3 is made up of 14 amino acids. V dropped 3 bases and J dropped 2 bases, with 9 bases sitting between them. This CDR3 is CASSFGAYTDTQYF. The CDR3 coding sequence is TGTGCCAGCAGTTTTGGGGCCTACACAGATACGCAGTATTTT.

This clonotype was seen ten or more times. The chain couples TRBV12-3 or TRBV12-4 to TRBJ2-3, with 12 bases matching TRBD2. Losses at the gene ends were 6 bases for V and 2 bases for J; bases not matched to a gene: 6. This CDR3 is built from 16 residues. The CDR3 DNA is TGTGCCAGCAGAATTACTAGCGGGAGGTACACAGATACGCAGTATTTT. Encoded protein: CASRITSGRYTDTQYF.

V gene TRBV12-3 or TRBV12-4 combines with J gene TRBJ2-3, with D possibly matching TRBD2 (6 bases). This CDR3 comprises 15 residues. The ends were cut back, 5 bases at V and 5 bases at J, with 17 bases in the middle. CDR3 sequence reads: CASSDQGRGEDTQYF. The CDR3 coding sequence is TGTGCCAGCAGTGATCAAGGGCGGGGCGAAGATACGCAGTATTTT.

There are a few counts of this clonotype. The chain couples TRBV20-1 to TRBJ2-3, with a possible D match to TRBD2 (7 bases). Trimming removed 0 bases at V and 5 bases at J, with 12 bases between. This CDR3 is 14 amino acids long. Germline CDR1 is DFQATT and CDR2 is SNEGSKA (reference sequence). CDR3 DNA: TGCAGTGCTAGAGATACGGGGGGCAGAGATACGCAGTATTTT. Translation: CSARDTGGRDTQYF.

J is TRBJ1-6 and V is TRBV10-3; weak D call: TRBD1 (6 bases). Trimming pared 6 bases from V and 5 bases from J, leaving 14 bases between. Germline V gene lookup returns CDR1 ENHRY and CDR2 SYGVKD. The CDR3 spans 15 residues. The CDR3 region has the DNA TGTGCCATCAGGAACCGGGACAACGATAATTCACCCCTCCACTTT. Translation: CAIRNRDNDNSPLHF.

The chain uses TRBV24-1 and TRBJ2-1; 7 nucleotides line up with TRBD2. CDR3 length: 15 amino acids. Per germline, CDR1 KGHDR and CDR2 SFDVKD. Trimming took 4 bases from V and 8 from J; bases not matched to a gene: 10. CDR3 nucleotide sequence: TGTGCCACCAGTGACCCTAGGGGAGGGTATGATGAGCAGTTCTTC. Residues: CATSDPRGGYDEQFF.

This clonotype appeared a few times. The rearrangement links TRBV6-5 to TRBJ2-2; D is possibly TRBD1 (6 bases). The CDR3 covers 17 residues. Germline CDR1 and CDR2: MNHEY and SVGAGI. Trimming removed 3 bases at V and 1 base at J, with 15 bases between. DNA for the CDR3: TGTGCCAGCAGTTATATGGGACACGGTTTGAACACCGGGGAGCTGTTTTTT. Translating it yields CASSYMGHGLNTGELFF.

This sequence joins TRBV3-1 and TRBJ2-1, with TRBD1 matching 9 bases. The V and J ends lost 1 base and 6 bases, in that order; junction bases with no gene match: 4. The germline CDR1 and CDR2 sequences are LGHDT and YNNKEL (reference sequence). CDR3 length: 15 residues. CDR3 nucleotides: TGTGCCAGCAGCCAAGGTGGGACAGGGATCAATGAGCAGTTCTTC. Translated, it gives CASSQGGTGINEQFF.

This clonotype was counted only a few times. J is TRBJ2-7 and V is TRBV29-1; D could derive from TRBD1 or TRBD2 (5 bases each). V was trimmed by 4 bases and J by 6 bases, leaving 13 bases between them. The CDR3 contains 12 residues. Germline values: CDR1 SQVTM, CDR2 ANQGSEA. In DNA form, the CDR3 reads TGCAGCGTTGTCGACGGGACGGGCGAGCAGTACGTC. Translating it yields CSVVDGTGEQYV.

The J gene is TRBJ1-2, the V gene TRBV18; D is possibly TRBD1 (5 bases). Per germline, CDR1 KGHSH and CDR2 LQKENI. Trimming left V 2 bases short and J 4 bases short, with 8 bases between. The CDR3 is 13 amino acids. The chain's CDR3 is CASSPGDLYGYTF. The CDR3 DNA reads as TGTGCCAGCTCACCAGGGGACCTCTATGGCTACACCTTC.

The chain is built from TRBV20-1 and TRBJ2-1, with TRBD2 identical over 11 bases. The V gene's germline CDR1 is DFQATT and CDR2 SNEGSKA (reference sequence). The CDR3 sequence is 16 residues long. J was trimmed by 10 bases and V by 3 bases; bases with no gene match: 14. CDR3 residues: CSARDTGTSGRREQFF. The CDR3 region has the DNA TGCAGTGCTAGGGATACCGGGACTAGCGGCCGCCGGGAGCAGTTCTTC.

The chain combines TRBV19 with TRBJ1-6; D not resolved. The CDR3 totals 15 residues. Germline V gives CDR1 LNHDA, CDR2 SQIVND (reference sequence). The V and J ends lost 3 bases and 3 bases respectively, with 9 bases between them. Here the CDR3 DNA reads TGTGCCAGTAGTATTGGAGGGAACTATAATTCACCCCTCCACTTT. Protein sequence: CASSIGGNYNSPLHF. Complete variable domain (other parts from reference TRBV19 and TRBJ1-6): DGGITQSPKYLFRKEGQNVTLSCEQNLNHDAMYWYRQDPGQGLRLIYYSQIVNDFQKGDIAEGYSVSREKKESFPLTVTSAQKNPTAFYLCASSIGGNYNSPLHFGNGTRLTVT.

The chain couples TRBV12-3 or TRBV12-4 to TRBJ2-1; weak D call: TRBD2 (6 bases). Deletions cut 5 bases from V and 3 bases from J, with 14 bases between. The CDR3 consists of 15 residues. CDR3 nucleotide sequence: TGTGCCAGCAGTCCACCGGGGAGGAACTACAATGAGCAGTTCTTC. It yields the protein CASSPPGRNYNEQFF.